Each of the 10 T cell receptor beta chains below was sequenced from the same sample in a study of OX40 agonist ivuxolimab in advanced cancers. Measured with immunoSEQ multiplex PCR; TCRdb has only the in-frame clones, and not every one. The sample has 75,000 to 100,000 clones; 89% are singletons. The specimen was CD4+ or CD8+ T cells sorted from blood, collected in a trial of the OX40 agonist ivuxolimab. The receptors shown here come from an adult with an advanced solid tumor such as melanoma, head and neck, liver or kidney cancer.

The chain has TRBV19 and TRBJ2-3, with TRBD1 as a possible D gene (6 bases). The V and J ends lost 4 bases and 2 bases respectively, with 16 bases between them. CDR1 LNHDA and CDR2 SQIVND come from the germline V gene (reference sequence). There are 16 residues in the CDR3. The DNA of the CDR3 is TGTGCCAGTAGTACATGGGACACGGATTACACAGATACGCAGTATTTT. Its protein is CASSTWDTDYTDTQYF. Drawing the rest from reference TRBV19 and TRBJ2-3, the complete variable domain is DGGITQSPKYLFRKEGQNVTLSCEQNLNHDAMYWYRQDPGQGLRLIYYSQIVNDFQKGDIAEGYSVSREKKESFPLTVTSAQKNPTAFYLCASSTWDTDYTDTQYFGPGTRLTVL.

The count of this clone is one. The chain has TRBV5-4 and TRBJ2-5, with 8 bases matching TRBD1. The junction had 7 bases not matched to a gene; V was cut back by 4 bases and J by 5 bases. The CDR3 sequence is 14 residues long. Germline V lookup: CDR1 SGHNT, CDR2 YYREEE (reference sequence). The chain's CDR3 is CASSQSGGRETQYF. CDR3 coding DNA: TGTGCCAGCAGCCAATCAGGGGGCCGGGAGACCCAGTACTTC.

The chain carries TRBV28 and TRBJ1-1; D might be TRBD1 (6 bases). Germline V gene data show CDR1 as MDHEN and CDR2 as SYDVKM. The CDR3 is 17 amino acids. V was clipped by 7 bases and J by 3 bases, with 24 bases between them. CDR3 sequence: CASNLGPGGGRDTEAFF. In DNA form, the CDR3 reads TGTGCCAGCAACTTAGGGCCCGGTGGGGGCAGGGACACTGAAGCTTTCTTT.

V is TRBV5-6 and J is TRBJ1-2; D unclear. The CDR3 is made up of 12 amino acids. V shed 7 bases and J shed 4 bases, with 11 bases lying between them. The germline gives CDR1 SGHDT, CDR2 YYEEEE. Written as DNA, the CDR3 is TGTGCCAGCGGAAGAGGGAGCTATGGCTACACCTTC. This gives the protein CASGRGSYGYTF.

CDR3 sequence (DNA): TGTGCCAGCTGCCGAGGGGGCCGGGCCAAAAACATTCAGTACTTC. Translation: CASCRGGRAKNIQYF. This chain joins TRBV9 and TRBJ2-4; TRBD1 matches at 7 bases. Looked up from germline, CDR1 is SGDLS and CDR2 is YYNGEE. The CDR3 has 15 amino acids. The V segment lost 7 bases and the J segment 1 base; nucleotides outside the gene matches: 8.

CDR3 loop: CASSEGVFGNQPQHF. The CDR3 DNA reads TGTGCCAGCAGTGAAGGGGTCTTCGGCAATCAGCCCCAGCATTTT. V usage is TRBV2 and J usage is TRBJ1-5, with D unresolved. The CDR3 sequence is 15 residues long. The V gene's germline CDR1 is SNHLY and CDR2 FYNNEI. The V gene lost 1 base and the J gene lost 2 bases, with 9 bases spanning the gap. The full variable domain, completed using reference TRBV2 and TRBJ1-5, is EPEVTQTPSHQVTQMGQEVILRCVPISNHLYFYWYRQILGQKVEFLVSFYNNEISEKSEIFDDQFSVERPDGSNFTLKIRSTKLEDSAMYFCASSEGVFGNQPQHFGDGTRLSIL.

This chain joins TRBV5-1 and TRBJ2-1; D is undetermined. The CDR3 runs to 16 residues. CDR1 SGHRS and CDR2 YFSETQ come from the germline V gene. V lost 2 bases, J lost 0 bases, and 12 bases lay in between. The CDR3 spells CASSLPLLSSYNEQFF. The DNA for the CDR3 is TGCGCCAGCAGCTTACCCCTTCTTAGCTCCTACAATGAGCAGTTCTTC. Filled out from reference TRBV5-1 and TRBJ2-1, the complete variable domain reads KAGVTQTPRYLIKTRGQQVTLSCSPISGHRSVSWYQQTPGQGLQFLFEYFSETQRNKGNFPGRFSGRQFSNSRSEMNVSTLELGDSALYLCASSLPLLSSYNEQFFGPGTRLTVL.

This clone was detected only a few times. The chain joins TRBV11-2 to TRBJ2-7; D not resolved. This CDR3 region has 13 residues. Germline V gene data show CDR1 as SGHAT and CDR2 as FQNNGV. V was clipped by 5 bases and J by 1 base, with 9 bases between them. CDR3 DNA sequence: TGTGCCAGCAGCCCGCTTCGGTCCTACGAGCAGTACTTC. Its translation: CASSPLRSYEQYF.

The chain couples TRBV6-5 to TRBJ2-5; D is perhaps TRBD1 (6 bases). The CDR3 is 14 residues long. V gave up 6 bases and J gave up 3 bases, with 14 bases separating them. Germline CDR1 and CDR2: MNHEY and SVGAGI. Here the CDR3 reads CASRQHREEETQYF. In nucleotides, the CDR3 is TGTGCCAGCAGGCAACACAGGGAAGAAGAGACCCAGTACTTC.

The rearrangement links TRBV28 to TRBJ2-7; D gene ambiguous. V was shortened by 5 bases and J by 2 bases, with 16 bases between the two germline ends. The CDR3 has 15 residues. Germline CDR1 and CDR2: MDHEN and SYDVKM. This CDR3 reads CASSLRFWGAYEQYF. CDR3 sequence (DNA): TGTGCCAGCAGTCTGCGCTTTTGGGGTGCCTACGAGCAGTACTTC.